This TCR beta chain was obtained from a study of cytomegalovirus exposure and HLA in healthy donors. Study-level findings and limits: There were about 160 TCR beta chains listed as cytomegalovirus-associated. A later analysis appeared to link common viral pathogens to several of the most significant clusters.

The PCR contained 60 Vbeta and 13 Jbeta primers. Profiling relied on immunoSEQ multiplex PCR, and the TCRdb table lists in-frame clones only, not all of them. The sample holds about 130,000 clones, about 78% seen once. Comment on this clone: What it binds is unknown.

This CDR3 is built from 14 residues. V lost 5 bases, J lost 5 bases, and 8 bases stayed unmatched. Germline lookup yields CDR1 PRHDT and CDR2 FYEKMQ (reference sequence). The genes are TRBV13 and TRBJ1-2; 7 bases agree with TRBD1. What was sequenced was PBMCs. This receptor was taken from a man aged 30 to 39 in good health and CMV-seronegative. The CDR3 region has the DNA TGTGCCAGCAGCACCCGACAGGGTCCGTATGGCTACACCTTC. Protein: CASSTRQGPYGYTF. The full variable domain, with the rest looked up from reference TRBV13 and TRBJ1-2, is AAGVIQSPRHLIKEKRETATLKCYPIPRHDTVYWYQQGPGQDPQFLISFYEKMQSDKGSIPDRFSAQQFSDYHSELNMSSLELGDSALYFCASSTRQGPYGYTFGSGTRLTVV.